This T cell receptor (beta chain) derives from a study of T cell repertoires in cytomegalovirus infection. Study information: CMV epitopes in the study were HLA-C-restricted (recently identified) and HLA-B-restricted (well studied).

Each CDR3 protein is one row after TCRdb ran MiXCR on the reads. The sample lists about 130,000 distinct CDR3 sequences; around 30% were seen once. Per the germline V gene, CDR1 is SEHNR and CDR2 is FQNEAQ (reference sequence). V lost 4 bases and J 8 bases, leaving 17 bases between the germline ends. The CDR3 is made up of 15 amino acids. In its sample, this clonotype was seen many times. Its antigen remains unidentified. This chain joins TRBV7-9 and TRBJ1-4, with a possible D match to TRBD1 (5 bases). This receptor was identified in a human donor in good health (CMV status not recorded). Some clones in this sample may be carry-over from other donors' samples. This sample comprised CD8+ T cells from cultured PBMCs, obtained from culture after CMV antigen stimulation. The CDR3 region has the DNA TGTGCCAGCAGCTCGGGGACGGGAGCGGGAGAAAAACTGTTTTTT. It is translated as CASSSGTGAGEKLFF.